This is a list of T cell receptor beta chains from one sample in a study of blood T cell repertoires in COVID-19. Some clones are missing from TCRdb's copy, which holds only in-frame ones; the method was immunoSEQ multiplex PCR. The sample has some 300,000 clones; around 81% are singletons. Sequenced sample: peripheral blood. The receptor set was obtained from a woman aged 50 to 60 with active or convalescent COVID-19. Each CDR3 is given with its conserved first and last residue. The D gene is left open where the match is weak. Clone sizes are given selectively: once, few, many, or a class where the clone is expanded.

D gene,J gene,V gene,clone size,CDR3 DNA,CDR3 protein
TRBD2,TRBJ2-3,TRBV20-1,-,TGCAGTGCTAGTGGAGGGACTAGCGGCCGCACAGATACGCAGTATTTT,CSASGGTSGRTDTQYF
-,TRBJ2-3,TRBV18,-,TGTGCCAGCTCACCACAGGCAGCGTTCGTCACAGATACGCAGTATTTT,CASSPQAAFVTDTQYF
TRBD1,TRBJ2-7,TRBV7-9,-,TGTGCCAGCAGCTTAGAATTGACAGGGGACTGGGGCGAGCAGTACTTC,CASSLELTGDWGEQYF
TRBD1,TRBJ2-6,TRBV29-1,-,TGCAGCGTTGACGCCGGGACAGCCCTTTCTGGGGCCAACGTCCTGACTTTC,CSVDAGTALSGANVLTF
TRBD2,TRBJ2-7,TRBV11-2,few,TGTGCCAGCAGCTTGGGGGGACTAGCATCCTACGAGCAGTACTTC,CASSLGGLASYEQYF
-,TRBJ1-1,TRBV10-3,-,TGTGCCATCAGTGTAGCCAGCGAGAACACTGAAGCTTTCTTT,CAISVASENTEAFF
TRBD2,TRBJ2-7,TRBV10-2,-,TGCGCCAGCAGTGCGGGAGGGTACGAGCAGTACTTC,CASSAGGYEQYF
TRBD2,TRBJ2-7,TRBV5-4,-,TGTGCCAGCAGCCCAAATACAGGGACTAGCGTAACCTACGAGCAGTACTTC,CASSPNTGTSVTYEQYF
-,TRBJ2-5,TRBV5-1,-,TGCGCCAGCAGCTTGTCACAGATCCAAGAGACCCAGTACTTC,CASSLSQIQETQYF
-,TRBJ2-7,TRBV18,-,TGTGCCAGCTCAGCGGGACAGTCCTACGAGCAGTACTTC,CASSAGQSYEQYF
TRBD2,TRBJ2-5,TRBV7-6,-,TGTGCCAGCAGCTTAGCAGGCGGGAGGCAAGAGACCCAGTACTTC,CASSLAGGRQETQYF
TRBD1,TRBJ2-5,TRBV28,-,TGTGCCAGCAGTATGACAGGGGCCGGGACCCAGTACTTC,CASSMTGAGTQYF
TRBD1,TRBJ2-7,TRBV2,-,TGTGCCAGCAGTGAAGGGACAGGGAGCGAGCAGTACTTC,CASSEGTGSEQYF
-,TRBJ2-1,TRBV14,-,TGTGCCAGCAGCGAAGGTCTTAGCGGCCCCTCCTTCAATGAGCAGTTCTTC,CASSEGLSGPSFNEQFF
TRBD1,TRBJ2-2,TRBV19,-,TGTGCCAGTAGGCCGGCAGGGACAGCAGTACGGGAGCTGTTTTTT,CASRPAGTAVRELFF
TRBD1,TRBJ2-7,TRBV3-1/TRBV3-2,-,TGTGCCAGCAGCCCCGGACAGGGGGGATACGAGCAGTACTTC,CASSPGQGGYEQYF